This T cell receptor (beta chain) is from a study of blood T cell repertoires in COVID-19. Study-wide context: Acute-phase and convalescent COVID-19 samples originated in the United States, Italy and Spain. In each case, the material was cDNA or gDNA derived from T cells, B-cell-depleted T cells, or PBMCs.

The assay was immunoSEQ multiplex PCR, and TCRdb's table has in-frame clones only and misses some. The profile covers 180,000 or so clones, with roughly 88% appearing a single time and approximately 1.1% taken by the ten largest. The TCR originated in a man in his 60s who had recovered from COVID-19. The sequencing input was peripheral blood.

Written as DNA, the CDR3 is TGTGCCAGCAGCTTAAATCAGGGTTGGGGAGAGACCCAGTACTTC. Amino acids: CASSLNQGWGETQYF. This chain joins TRBV7-2 and TRBJ2-5; maybe TRBD1 (5 bases). V lost 2 bases to trimming and J lost 4 bases, with 14 bases between them. CDR3 length equals 15 residues. The germline V gene has CDR1 SGHTA and CDR2 FQGNSA.